The 13 T cell receptor beta chains below all came from one sample that was sequenced in a study of cytomegalovirus exposure and HLA in healthy donors. 13 Jbeta primers and 60 Vbeta primers were used for the PCR. TCRdb's table, derived via immunoSEQ multiplex PCR, lists solely in-frame clones and lacks some. The sample lists 70,000 to 80,000 clones; approximately 78% were seen once. Input material: PBMCs. The receptors stem from a man aged 18 to 29 in good health and CMV-seronegative.

This rearrangement joins TRBV9 to TRBJ2-7, with 7 bases fitting TRBD1. Germline V lookup: CDR1 SGDLS, CDR2 YYNGEE. CDR3 length equals 13 residues. V gave up 4 bases and J gave up 3 bases; unmatched junction bases: 4. CDR3 DNA sequence: TGTGCCAGCAGCCCCCGACAGGGCTACGAGCAGTACTTC. This sequence encodes CASSPRQGYEQYF.

The V and J genes are TRBV19 and TRBJ1-2, with 7 bases lining up with TRBD1. Germline V gene sequence: CDR1 LNHDA, CDR2 SQIVND (reference sequence). The CDR3 spans 15 residues. V gave up 7 bases and J gave up 2 bases; unmatched junction bases: 10. Here the CDR3 reads CASKFLVGGNYGYTF. The CDR3 DNA is TGTGCCAGTAAATTCTTGGTAGGGGGCAACTATGGCTACACCTTC.

The chain joins TRBV19 to TRBJ2-7; 7 bases fit TRBD2. The CDR3 has 14 amino acids. V trimming: 4 bases; J trimming: 3 bases; junction bases outside the gene matches: 6. Germline-derived CDR1 and CDR2 are LNHDA and SQIVND (reference sequence). For the CDR3, the DNA is TGTGCCAGTAGTACCAGCGGGACCTTCTACGAGCAGTACTTC. Amino acid sequence: CASSTSGTFYEQYF.

V and J are TRBV7-9 and TRBJ2-1; unclear D gene. V was pared by 5 bases and J by 12 bases, with 14 bases between. CDR3 size: 12 residues. CDR1 and CDR2 from the germline V gene are SEHNR and FQNEAQ (reference sequence). The CDR3 nucleotides read TGTGCCAGCAGCCCAAATCAGGCAAGGCAGTTCTTC. It translates to CASSPNQARQFF.

The J gene is TRBJ1-6, the V gene TRBV28; D gene uncertain. Trimming removed 1 base from V and 7 bases from J, with 2 bases in between. This CDR3 spans 12 amino acids. CDR1 is MDHEN, CDR2 SYDVKM, per germline. The CDR3, as DNA: TGTGCCAGCAGTTTATCGAATTCACCCCTCCACTTT. The encoded protein is CASSLSNSPLHF. Filled out from reference TRBV28 and TRBJ1-6, the complete variable domain reads DVKVTQSSRYLVKRTGEKVFLECVQDMDHENMFWYRQDPGLGLRLIYFSYDVKMKEKGDIPEGYSVSREKKERFSLILESASTNQTSMYLCASSLSNSPLHFGNGTRLTVT.

This rearrangement joins TRBV5-4 to TRBJ2-3; perhaps TRBD2 as D (7 bases). In germline, CDR1 is SGHNT, CDR2 YYREEE (reference sequence). Between the trimmed V and J ends, which lost 4 bases and 2 bases, there was a span of 14 bases. This CDR3 region has 15 residues. This chain's CDR3 is CASSQLRGHTDTQYF. The CDR3 DNA sequence: TGTGCCAGCAGCCAGTTGCGGGGGCACACAGATACGCAGTATTTT.

CDR3 DNA: TGTGCCAGCAGTTCCCTAGAAGGGAGGGAAGGAGAGACCCAGTACTTC. It encodes CASSSLEGREGETQYF. This chain joins TRBV28 and TRBJ2-5; 7 bases fit TRBD2. Trimming took 4 bases from V and 4 from J; bases not matched to a gene: 12. Germline-derived CDR1 and CDR2 are MDHEN and SYDVKM. This CDR3 has 16 residues.

The V and J genes are TRBV9 and TRBJ2-3; a weak D match, TRBD1 (6 bases). Trimming cost V 0 bases and J 4 bases, with 12 bases left between them. CDR1 SGDLS and CDR2 YYNGEE come from the germline V gene. This CDR3 comprises 15 residues. CDR3 coding DNA: TGTGCCAGCAGCGTAGCGGCAGGGGCCCCAGATACGCAGTATTTT. Protein: CASSVAAGAPDTQYF.

The CDR3 DNA reads as TGTGCCAGCAGTTTATACCCGGGGATCGAAAAACTGTTTTTT. It specifies CASSLYPGIEKLFF. The J gene is TRBJ1-4, the V gene TRBV28; D ambiguous. This CDR3 spans 14 amino acids. Germline V CDR1 and CDR2: MDHEN, SYDVKM. V was pared by 1 base and J by 8 bases, with 11 bases between.

The chain uses TRBV5-5 and TRBJ1-1; TRBD1 matches 7 bases. The CDR3 has 15 amino acids. Germline trimming cut 6 bases from V and 2 bases from J; bases unmatched to any gene: 10. The germline V gene encodes CDR1 SGHKS and CDR2 YYEKEE (reference sequence). The CDR3 protein is CASTITGTVNTEAFF. CDR3 bases: TGTGCCAGCACCATAACAGGGACAGTAAACACTGAAGCTTTCTTT.

This chain links TRBV6-6 with TRBJ2-1, with 9 bases matching TRBD1. CDR1 is MNHNY and CDR2 is SVGAGI in the germline V gene (reference sequence). This CDR3 has 16 residues. The junction had 13 bases not matched to a gene; V was cut back by 7 bases and J by 6 bases. This CDR3 is CASKGAGTGWGNEQFF. CDR3 nucleotide sequence: TGTGCCAGCAAAGGCGCCGGGACAGGGTGGGGCAATGAGCAGTTCTTC.

This sequence joins TRBV13 and TRBJ2-6; the match to TRBD1 covers 7 bases. Trimming removed 7 bases from V and 0 bases from J; junction bases left unmatched: 12. In germline, CDR1 is PRHDT, CDR2 FYEKMQ (reference sequence). The CDR3 is 18 amino acids. The CDR3 DNA is TGTGCCAGCAACGCTCCGGGACAGTGGGGCTCTGGGGCCAACGTCCTGACTTTC. The encoded protein is CASNAPGQWGSGANVLTF.

The V and J genes are TRBV5-1 and TRBJ1-5; tentative D call: TRBD1 (5 bases). This CDR3 is 15 amino acids long. In germline, CDR1 is SGHRS, CDR2 YFSETQ. V was clipped by 4 bases and J by 2 bases, with 13 bases between them. The CDR3 loop reads CASSPNGAGNQPQHF. In DNA, the CDR3 is TGCGCCAGCAGCCCAAATGGGGCAGGCAATCAGCCCCAGCATTTT.